The present T cell receptor (beta chain) was sequenced within a study of blood T cell repertoires in COVID-19. Per the authors' pipeline: Reference gene primer amplification in the assay estimated nucleated cell counts. The table came from immunoSEQ multiplex PCR; TCRdb's copy has only in-frame clones and leaves some out. V and J calls and clone size are those listed in that table; D and trimming were worked out from the DNA. The sample has over 75,000 clones; about 88% are singletons. The germline V gene has CDR1 SGHTS and CDR2 YDEGEE. This CDR3 region has 16 residues. V was pared by 2 bases and J by 0 bases, with 6 bases of the junction left unmatched.

The specimen sequenced was peripheral blood. This rearrangement joins TRBV5-8 to TRBJ2-3; 7 nucleotides line up with TRBD2. This TCR derives from an elderly woman with acute or convalescent COVID-19. The CDR3 spells CASSFRARGSTDTQYF. In DNA, the CDR3 is TGTGCCAGCAGCTTTAGGGCGCGGGGGAGCACAGATACGCAGTATTTT.